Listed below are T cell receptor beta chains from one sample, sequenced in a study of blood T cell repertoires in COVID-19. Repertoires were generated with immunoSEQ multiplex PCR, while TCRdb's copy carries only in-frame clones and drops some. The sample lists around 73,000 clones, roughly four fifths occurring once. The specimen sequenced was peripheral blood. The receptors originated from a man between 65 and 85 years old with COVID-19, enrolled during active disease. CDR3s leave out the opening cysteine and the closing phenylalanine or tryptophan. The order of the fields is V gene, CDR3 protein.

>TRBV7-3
ASSPGGSDTQY
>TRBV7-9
ASSLAPSGLRDTQY
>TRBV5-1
ASSLDRDRGSYEQY
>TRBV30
AWIATPERYGYT
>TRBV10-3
AISEGLAGVTDTQY
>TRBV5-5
ASSLATENYGYT
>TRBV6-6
ATQIGQGGYT
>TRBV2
ASQTAYEQY
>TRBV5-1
ASKGVGYT
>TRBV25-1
ASSPEGTSSYEQY
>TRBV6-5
ASSQGQGVNEQY
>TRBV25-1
ASSEFSGSTDTQY
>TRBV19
ASSEQGGNIQY
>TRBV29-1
SVEKYLPETGFVPYEQF
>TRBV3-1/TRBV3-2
ASSQYTGTYNEQF
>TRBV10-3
AISGLGDSPLH
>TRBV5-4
ASSTQGYPSTDTQY
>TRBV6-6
ASSYSRETYEQY
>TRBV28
ASSWAPTQGEED
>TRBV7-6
ASSAIGGLAGGRSSYEQY
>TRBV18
ASSEGLAGVGEQY
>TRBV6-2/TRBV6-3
ASSSGLAGPYEQY
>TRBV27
ASRPGLAGDTQY
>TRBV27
ASRLAGGSSYEQY
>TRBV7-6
ASSRLAGSPPTDTQY
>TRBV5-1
ASSYVQGAKTEAF
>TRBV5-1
ASSLQTGGWGNTEAF
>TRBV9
ASSVDRNYGYT
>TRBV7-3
ASSLSPPGGYTDTQY
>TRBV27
ASSRQALANYGYT
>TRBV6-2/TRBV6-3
ASSYGGTDTQY
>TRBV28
ASSPTLAGAYEQY
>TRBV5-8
ASSLGQAGNTIY
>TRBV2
ASSNMASSSYNSPLH
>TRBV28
AITPTASSYNEQF
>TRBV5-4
ASSSGTGPRETQY
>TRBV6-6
ASRKDTPQH
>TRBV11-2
ASSLVSRGYTEAF
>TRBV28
ASTSTLNRVGEKLF
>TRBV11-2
ASTPVQGRGTEAF
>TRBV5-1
ASSLLTGMNTEAF
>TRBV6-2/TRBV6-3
ASSKQVQETQY
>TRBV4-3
ASSLGQDSYEQY
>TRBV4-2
ASSQVPYQGAEGYT
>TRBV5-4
ASSLVEHSSGVSYEQY
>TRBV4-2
ASSQVMGESEAF